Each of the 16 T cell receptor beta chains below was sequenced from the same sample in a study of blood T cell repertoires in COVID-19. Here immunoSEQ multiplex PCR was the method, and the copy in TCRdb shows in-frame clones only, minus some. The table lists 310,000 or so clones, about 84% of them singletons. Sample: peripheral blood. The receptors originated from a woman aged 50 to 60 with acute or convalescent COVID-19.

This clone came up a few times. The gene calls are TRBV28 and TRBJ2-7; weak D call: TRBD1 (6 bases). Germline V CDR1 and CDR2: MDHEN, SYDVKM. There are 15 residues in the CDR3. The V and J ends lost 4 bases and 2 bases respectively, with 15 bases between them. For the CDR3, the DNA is TGTGCCAGCAGTTCAGGCGGACAGAGACCCTACGAGCAGTACTTC. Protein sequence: CASSSGGQRPYEQYF. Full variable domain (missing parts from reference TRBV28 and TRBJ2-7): DVKVTQSSRYLVKRTGEKVFLECVQDMDHENMFWYRQDPGLGLRLIYFSYDVKMKEKGDIPEGYSVSREKKERFSLILESASTNQTSMYLCASSSGGQRPYEQYFGPGTRLTVT.

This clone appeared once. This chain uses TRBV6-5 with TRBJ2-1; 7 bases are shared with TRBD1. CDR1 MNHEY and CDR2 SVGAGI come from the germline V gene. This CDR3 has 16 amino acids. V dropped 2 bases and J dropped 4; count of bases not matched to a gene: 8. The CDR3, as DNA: TGTGCCAGCAGTTACCGGGCTACAGGGGAGTACAATGAGCAGTTCTTC. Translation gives CASSYRATGEYNEQFF.

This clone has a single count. Here the CDR3 DNA reads TGTGCTAGTGCAGGGGGCTTCTACGAGCAGTACTTC. Amino acids: CASAGGFYEQYF. The V call is TRBV12-5, the J call TRBJ2-7; 8 bases match TRBD1. The CDR3 is 12 amino acids. Germline loops: CDR1 LGHNT, CDR2 FRNRAP. Trimming cost V 7 bases and J 3 bases; bases outside gene matches: 2. Based on the CDR3 plus reference TRBV12-5 and TRBJ2-7, the full variable domain is DARVTQTPRHKVTEMGQEVTMRCQPILGHNTVFWYRQTMMQGLELLAYFRNRAPLDDSGMPKDRFSAEMPDATLATLKIQPSEPRDSAVYFCASAGGFYEQYFGPGTRLTVT.

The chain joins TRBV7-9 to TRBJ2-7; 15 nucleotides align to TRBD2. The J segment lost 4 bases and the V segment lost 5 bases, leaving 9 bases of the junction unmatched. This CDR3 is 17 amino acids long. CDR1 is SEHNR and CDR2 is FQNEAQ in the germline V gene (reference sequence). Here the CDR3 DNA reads TGTGCCAGCAGCCCCTGGACTAGCGGGAGGGCGGGGTACGAGCAGTACTTC. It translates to CASSPWTSGRAGYEQYF.

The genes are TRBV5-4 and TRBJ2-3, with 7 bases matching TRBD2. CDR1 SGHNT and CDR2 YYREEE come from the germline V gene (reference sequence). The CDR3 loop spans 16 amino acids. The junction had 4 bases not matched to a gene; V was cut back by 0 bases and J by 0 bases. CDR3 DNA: TGTGCCAGCAGCTTGGGGCTAGCGGTGAGCACAGATACGCAGTATTTT. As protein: CASSLGLAVSTDTQYF.

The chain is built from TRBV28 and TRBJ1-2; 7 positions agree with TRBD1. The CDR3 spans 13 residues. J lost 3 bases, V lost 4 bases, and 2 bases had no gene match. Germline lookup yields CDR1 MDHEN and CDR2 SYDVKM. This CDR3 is CASSSTGDYGYTF. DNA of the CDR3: TGTGCCAGCAGTTCAACAGGGGACTATGGCTACACCTTC.

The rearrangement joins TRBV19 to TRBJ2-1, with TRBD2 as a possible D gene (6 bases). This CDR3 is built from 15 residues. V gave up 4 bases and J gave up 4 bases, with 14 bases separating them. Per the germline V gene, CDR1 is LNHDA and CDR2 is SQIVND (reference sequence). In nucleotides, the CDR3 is TGTGCCAGTAGTACCGCCCTTGGAGGGTACAATGAGCAGTTCTTC. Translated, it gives CASSTALGGYNEQFF.

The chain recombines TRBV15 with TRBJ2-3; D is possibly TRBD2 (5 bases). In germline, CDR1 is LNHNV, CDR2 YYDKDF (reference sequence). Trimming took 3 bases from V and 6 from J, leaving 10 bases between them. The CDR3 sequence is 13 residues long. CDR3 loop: CATSSRGPDTQYF. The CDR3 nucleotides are TGTGCCACCAGCAGCAGAGGGCCTGATACGCAGTATTTT. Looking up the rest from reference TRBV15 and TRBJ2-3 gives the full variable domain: DAMVIQNPRYQVTQFGKPVTLSCSQTLNHNVMYWYQQKSSQAPKLLFHYYDKDFNNEADTPDNFQSRRPNTSFCFLDIRSPGLGDTAMYLCATSSRGPDTQYFGPGTRLTVL.

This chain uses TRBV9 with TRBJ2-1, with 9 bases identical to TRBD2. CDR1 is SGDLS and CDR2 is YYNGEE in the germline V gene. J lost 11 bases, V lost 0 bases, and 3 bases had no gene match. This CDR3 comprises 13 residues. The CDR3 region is CASSVGLAGKQFF. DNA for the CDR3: TGTGCCAGCAGCGTAGGGCTAGCGGGAAAGCAGTTCTTC.

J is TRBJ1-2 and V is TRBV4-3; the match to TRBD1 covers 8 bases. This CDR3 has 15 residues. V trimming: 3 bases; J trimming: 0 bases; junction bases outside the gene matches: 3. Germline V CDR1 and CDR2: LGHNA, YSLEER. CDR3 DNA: TGCGCCAGCAGCCATGGGGACAGGCCTAACTATGGCTACACCTTC. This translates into CASSHGDRPNYGYTF.

The CDR3 sequence: CASSPFIGRFYGYTF. The CDR3 DNA reads TGTGCCAGCTCACCATTCATCGGCAGGTTCTATGGCTACACCTTC. The V gene is TRBV18, the J gene TRBJ1-2, with D hard to call. The germline V gene encodes CDR1 KGHSH and CDR2 LQKENI. Trimming cost V 2 bases and J 4 bases, with 14 bases left between them. This CDR3 spans 15 amino acids.

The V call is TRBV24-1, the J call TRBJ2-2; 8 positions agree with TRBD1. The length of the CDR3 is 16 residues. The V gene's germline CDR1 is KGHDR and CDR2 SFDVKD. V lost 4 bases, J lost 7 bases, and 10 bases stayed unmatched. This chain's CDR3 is CATSEAGQGKGGELFF. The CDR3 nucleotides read TGTGCCACCAGTGAGGCCGGACAGGGAAAGGGCGGGGAGCTGTTTTTT.

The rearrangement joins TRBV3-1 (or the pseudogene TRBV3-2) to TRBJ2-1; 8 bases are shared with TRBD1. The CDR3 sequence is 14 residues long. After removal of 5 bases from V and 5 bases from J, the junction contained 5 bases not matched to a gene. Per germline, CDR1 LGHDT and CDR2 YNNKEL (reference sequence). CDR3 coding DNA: TGTGCCAGCAGCGAGACAGGGGCCGACAATGAGCAGTTCTTC. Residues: CASSETGADNEQFF.

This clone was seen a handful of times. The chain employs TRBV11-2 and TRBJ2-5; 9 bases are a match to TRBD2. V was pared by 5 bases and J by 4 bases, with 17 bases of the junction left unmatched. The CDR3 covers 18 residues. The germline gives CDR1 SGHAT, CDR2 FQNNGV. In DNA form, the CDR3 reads TGTGCCAGCAGCACCCCCCCCTCAGCGGGAGGTTTAGGAGAGACCCAGTACTTC. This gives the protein CASSTPPSAGGLGETQYF.

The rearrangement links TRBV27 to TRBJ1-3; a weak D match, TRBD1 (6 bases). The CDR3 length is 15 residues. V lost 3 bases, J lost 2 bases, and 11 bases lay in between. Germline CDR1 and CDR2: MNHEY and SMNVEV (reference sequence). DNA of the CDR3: TGTGCCAGCAGTTTGAACAGGGATCCTGGAAACACCATATATTTT. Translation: CASSLNRDPGNTIYF.

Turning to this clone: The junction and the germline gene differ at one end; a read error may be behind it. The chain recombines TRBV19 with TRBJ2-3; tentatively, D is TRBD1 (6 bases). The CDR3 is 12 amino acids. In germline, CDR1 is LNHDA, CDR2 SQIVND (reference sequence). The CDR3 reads CASSILQGFPNF. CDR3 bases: TGTGCCAGTAGTATCTTGCAGGGGTTCCCGAATTTT.